This paragraph reports one T cell receptor (beta chain). It has no known antigen specificity. No much larger clone exists at a distance of one base, and base qualities are not known. Each collaborating institution followed its own protocols to collect whole blood in K2EDTA tubes. For TCRbeta analysis, collaborator samples were shipped as frozen whole blood, as isolated PBMCs, or as DNA extracted from either sample type. The immunoSEQ Assay, a bias-controlled multiplex PCR, was used to amplify TCRbeta CDR3 regions from genomic DNA. The source study handled its data this way. The number of nucleated cells in each sample was estimated by amplification of reference gene primers within the assay. Sequence reads were collapsed and filtered to measure the absolute abundance of every unique TCRbeta CDR3 rearrangement. Productive Simpson clonality was computed per sample as the square root of Simpson's diversity index over productive rearrangements. In its TCRdb copy, this immuneACCESS table keeps in-frame sequences only and misses some clones. Where compared with another copy, unresolved V genes explain less than half of these, and the others have no known cause. V and J calls and clone size are as listed in that table; D and trimming were resolved from the DNA. For this sample the table gives roughly 59,000 clones, of which roughly 72% were detected only once. The ten largest clones represent around 6.4% of the sample.

This specimen comes from a study of blood T cell repertoires in COVID-19 (TCRdb year 2020). Background for the entire study: The collaborator samples originated in the United States, Italy and Spain and spanned the acute and convalescent phases of COVID-19. The material from the prospective study consisted of cDNA or gDNA derived from T cells, B-cell-depleted T cells, or PBMCs. Subjects who had been exposed to COVID-19, were actively infected with it, or had recovered from it provided the deeply sampled blood TCRbeta repertoires that made up the dataset. The repertoires were made available in a free public database intended to serve as a resource for research on the immune response to SARS-CoV-2. Samples came from the ongoing ImmuneRACE study (first 160 participants) plus 1,254 subjects from 6 global collaborators. Sample metadata almost always included a de-identified subject ID, COVID-19 status, age in years and sex. Where available, HLA class I and class II types were obtained from metadata supplied by the sample provider rather than from assay-based typing. Study-wide conclusions, independent of this receptor: The amount of clinical and demographic metadata varied by source and participant and was provided uncurated.

Reading the germline V gene gives CDR1 MGHRA and CDR2 YSYEKL. The CDR3 covers 15 residues, taking in both the cysteine and the phenylalanine. The retained sequence is limited to the CDR3, 45 bases, with the frame set at the first base. V drops 4 bases and J drops 6 bases, leaving 13 bases in between. This sequence uses TRBV4-1 and TRBJ1-6; a tentative D call is TRBD1 (5 bases match). Material for sequencing was peripheral blood. This TCR derives from a woman aged 50 to 65 with active or convalescent COVID-19. In nucleotides, the sequence is TGCGCCAGCAGCCCTCACGGGGGTGGTAATTCACCCCTCCACTTT. Translated, this gives CASSPHGGGNSPLHF.